This is a list of T cell receptor beta chains from one sample in a study of blood T cells in healthy people across ages. TCRdb analysed the 5' RACE reads with MiXCR anew, one entry per CDR3 protein. Seen here are about 670,000 distinct CDR3 sequences, around 38% observed once, and the top ten hold 30%. The sequenced sample consisted of blood. All receptors derive from an elderly man in good health. CDR3s include the opening cysteine and the closing phenylalanine or tryptophan. The order of the fields is J gene, V gene, CDR3 protein.

>TRBJ1-4|TRBV28
CASSHTGLEHEKLFF
>TRBJ1-6|TRBV7-3
CASSPGNSPLHF
>TRBJ1-1|TRBV2
CASTQQGRNTEAFF
>TRBJ2-3|TRBV5-4
CASSLGQGDPRSTDTQYF
>TRBJ1-1|TRBV4-3
CASSQAGSQGGAFF
>TRBJ2-7|TRBV9
CARPYEQYF
>TRBJ2-1|TRBV11-2
CASSFTGGSEQFF
>TRBJ2-6|TRBV6-5
CASRGGDSGANVLTF
>TRBJ1-1|TRBV29-1
CSVKQGAPTEAFF
>TRBJ2-1|TRBV24-1
CATSDLGSPKYNEQFF
>TRBJ2-1|TRBV6-1
CASSETGYHSYNEQFF
>TRBJ1-2|TRBV21-1
CASSRALAGYTF
>TRBJ2-6|TRBV3-1
CASSQMRGSGANVLTF
>TRBJ2-5|TRBV5-1
CASSTSGGEIQETRYF
>TRBJ2-3|TRBV20-1
CSARTSGRGGDTQYF
>TRBJ2-5|TRBV20-1
CSARDPGHGTKTQYF
>TRBJ2-1|TRBV27
CASSDHDEQFF
>TRBJ2-1|TRBV11-2
CASSLWDRTYNEQFF
>TRBJ2-7|TRBV11-1
CASSLGGMYEQYF
>NA|TRBV7-6
CASSLWGQTSQGTQYF